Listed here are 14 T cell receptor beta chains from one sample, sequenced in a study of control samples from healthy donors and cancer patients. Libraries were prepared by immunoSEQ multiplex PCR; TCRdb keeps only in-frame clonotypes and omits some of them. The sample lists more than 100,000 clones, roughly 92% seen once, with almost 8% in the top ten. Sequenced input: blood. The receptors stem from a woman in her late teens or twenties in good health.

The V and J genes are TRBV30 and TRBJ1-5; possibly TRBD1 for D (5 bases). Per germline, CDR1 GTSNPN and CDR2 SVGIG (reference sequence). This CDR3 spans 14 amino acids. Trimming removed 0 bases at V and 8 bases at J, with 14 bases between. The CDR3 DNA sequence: TGTGCCTGGAGTGTAAGGTGGGGGGGTGAGCCCCAGCATTTT. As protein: CAWSVRWGGEPQHF. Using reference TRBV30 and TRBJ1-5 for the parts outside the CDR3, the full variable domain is SQTIHQWPATLVQPVGSPLSLECTVEGTSNPNLYWYRQAAGRGLQLLFYSVGIGQISSEVPQNLSASRPQDRQFILSSKKLLLSDSGFYLCAWSVRWGGEPQHFGDGTRLSIL.

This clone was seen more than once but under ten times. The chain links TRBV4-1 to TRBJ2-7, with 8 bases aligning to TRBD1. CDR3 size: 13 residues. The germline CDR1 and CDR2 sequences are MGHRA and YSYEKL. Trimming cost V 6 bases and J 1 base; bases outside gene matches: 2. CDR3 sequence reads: CASSRDRSYEQYF. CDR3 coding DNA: TGCGCCAGCAGTCGGGACAGGTCCTACGAGCAGTACTTC.

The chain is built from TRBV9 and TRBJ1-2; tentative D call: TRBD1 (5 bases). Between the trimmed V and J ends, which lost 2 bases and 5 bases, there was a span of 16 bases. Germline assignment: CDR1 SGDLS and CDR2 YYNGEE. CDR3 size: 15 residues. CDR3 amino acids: CASSVSPQGNYGYTF. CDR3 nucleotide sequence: TGTGCCAGCAGCGTTTCACCCCAGGGCAATTATGGCTACACCTTC. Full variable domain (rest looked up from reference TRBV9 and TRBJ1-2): DSGVTQTPKHLITATGQRVTLRCSPRSGDLSVYWYQQSLDQGLQFLIQYYNGEERAKGNILERFSAQQFPDLHSELNLSSLELGDSALYFCASSVSPQGNYGYTFGSGTRLTVV.

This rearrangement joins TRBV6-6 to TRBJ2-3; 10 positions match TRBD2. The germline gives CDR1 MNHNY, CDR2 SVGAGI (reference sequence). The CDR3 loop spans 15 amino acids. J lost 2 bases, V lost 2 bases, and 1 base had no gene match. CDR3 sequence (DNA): TGTGCCAGCAGTTACCTAGCGGGAGACACAGATACGCAGTATTTT. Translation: CASSYLAGDTDTQYF.

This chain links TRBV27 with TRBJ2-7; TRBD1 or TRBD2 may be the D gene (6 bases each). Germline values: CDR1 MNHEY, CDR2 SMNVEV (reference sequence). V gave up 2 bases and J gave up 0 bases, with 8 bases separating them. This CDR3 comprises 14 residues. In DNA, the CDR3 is TGTGCCAGCAGTTTAGAGGGGGGCTCCTACGAGCAGTACTTC. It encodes CASSLEGGSYEQYF.

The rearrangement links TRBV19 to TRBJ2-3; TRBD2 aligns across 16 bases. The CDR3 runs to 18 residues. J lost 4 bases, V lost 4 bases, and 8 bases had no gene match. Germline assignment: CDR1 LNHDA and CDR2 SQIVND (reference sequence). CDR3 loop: CASSSPPGTSGRADTQYF. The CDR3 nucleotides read TGTGCCAGTAGTAGTCCCCCGGGGACTAGCGGGAGGGCAGATACGCAGTATTTT.

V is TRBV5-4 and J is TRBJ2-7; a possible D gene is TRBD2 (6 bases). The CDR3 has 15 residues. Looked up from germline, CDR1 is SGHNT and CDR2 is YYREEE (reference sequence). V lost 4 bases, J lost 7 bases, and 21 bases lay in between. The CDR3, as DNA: TGTGCCAGCAGCCCTGGGGCGGGGCCCGGGAGTGAGCAGTACTTC. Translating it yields CASSPGAGPGSEQYF.

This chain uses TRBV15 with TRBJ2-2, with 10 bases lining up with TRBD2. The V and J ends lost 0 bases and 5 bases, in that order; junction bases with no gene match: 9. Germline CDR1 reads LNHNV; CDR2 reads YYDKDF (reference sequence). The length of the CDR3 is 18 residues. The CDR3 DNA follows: TGTGCCACCAGCAGAGATGGGCTAGCGGGAGTCAGAACCGGGGAGCTGTTTTTT. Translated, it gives CATSRDGLAGVRTGELFF. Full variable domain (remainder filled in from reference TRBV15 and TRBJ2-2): DAMVIQNPRYQVTQFGKPVTLSCSQTLNHNVMYWYQQKSSQAPKLLFHYYDKDFNNEADTPDNFQSRRPNTSFCFLDIRSPGLGDTAMYLCATSRDGLAGVRTGELFFGEGSRLTVL.

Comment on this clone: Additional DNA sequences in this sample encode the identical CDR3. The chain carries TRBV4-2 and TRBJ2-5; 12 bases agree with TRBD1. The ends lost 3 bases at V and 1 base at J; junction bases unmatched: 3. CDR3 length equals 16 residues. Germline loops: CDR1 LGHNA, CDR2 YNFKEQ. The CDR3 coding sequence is TGTGCCAGCAGCCAGGGGGACAGGGGGCCCCAAGAGACCCAGTACTTC. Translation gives CASSQGDRGPQETQYF.

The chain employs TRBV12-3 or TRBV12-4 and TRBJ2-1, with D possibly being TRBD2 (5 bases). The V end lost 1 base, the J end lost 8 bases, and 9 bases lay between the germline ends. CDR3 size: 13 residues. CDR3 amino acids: CASSLGLAYEQFF. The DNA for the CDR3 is TGTGCCAGCAGTTTAGGGCTAGCTTATGAGCAGTTCTTC.

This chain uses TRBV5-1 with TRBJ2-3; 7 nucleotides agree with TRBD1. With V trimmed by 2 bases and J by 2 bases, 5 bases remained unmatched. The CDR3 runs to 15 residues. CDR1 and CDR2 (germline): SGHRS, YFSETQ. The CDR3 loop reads CASSFGDSTTDTQYF. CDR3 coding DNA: TGCGCCAGCAGCTTCGGGGACAGCACCACAGATACGCAGTATTTT.

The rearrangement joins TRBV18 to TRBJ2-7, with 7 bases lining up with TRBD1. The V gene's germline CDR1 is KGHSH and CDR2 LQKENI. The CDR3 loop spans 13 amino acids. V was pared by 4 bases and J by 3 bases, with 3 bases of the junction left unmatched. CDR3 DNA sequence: TGTGCCAGCTCACGTGGGACAGACTACGAGCAGTACTTC. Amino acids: CASSRGTDYEQYF.

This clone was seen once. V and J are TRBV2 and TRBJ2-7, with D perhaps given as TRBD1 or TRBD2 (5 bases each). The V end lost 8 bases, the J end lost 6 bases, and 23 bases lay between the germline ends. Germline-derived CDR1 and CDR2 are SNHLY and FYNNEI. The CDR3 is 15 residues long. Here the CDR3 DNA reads TGTGCCAGCTCTCCCTCGGGGTTCAGGGTGGTCGAGCAGTACTTC. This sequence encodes CASSPSGFRVVEQYF. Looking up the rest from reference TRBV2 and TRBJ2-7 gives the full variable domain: EPEVTQTPSHQVTQMGQEVILRCVPISNHLYFYWYRQILGQKVEFLVSFYNNEISEKSEIFDDQFSVERPDGSNFTLKIRSTKLEDSAMYFCASSPSGFRVVEQYFGPGTRLTVT.

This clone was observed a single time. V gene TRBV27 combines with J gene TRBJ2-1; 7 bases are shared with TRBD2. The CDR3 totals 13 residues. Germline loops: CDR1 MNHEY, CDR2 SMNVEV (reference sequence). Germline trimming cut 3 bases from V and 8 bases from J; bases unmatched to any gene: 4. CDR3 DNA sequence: TGTGCCAGCAGTTTGAATAGCGGGTATGAGCAGTTCTTC. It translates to CASSLNSGYEQFF.